This T cell receptor beta chain was retrieved from a study of T-cell memory formation after mild COVID-19. As regards this clonotype: Its antigen is still unknown.

General study findings and limits: Second-wave clones reaching peak frequency on day 37 lacked confirmed SARS-CoV-2 specificity.

The authors produced TCR alpha and TCR beta cDNA libraries with sample barcodes and UMIs by 5'RACE using constant-segment primers. TCRdb independently ran MiXCR on the 5' RACE reads; one entry per CDR3 protein. The sample has 300,000 to 400,000 distinct CDR3 sequences; under 15% are singletons. V dropped 2 bases and J dropped 0 bases, with 17 bases sitting between them. The CDR3 is made up of 18 amino acids. Germline CDR1 and CDR2: SGHRS and YFSETQ. Material: PBMCs or a T cell subset sorted from them (not recorded which). This clonotype originated in a man younger than 35 who had mild COVID-19 (a few samples of this study predate the infection). Cell type and time point are not known. J is TRBJ1-4 and V is TRBV5-1; D remains unclear. CDR3 protein: CASSFTLGPPATNEKLFF. The CDR3 DNA sequence: TGCGCCAGCAGCTTTACCCTTGGGCCACCCGCAACTAATGAAAAACTGTTTTTT.